Listed here are 26 T cell receptor beta chains from one sample, sequenced in a study of cytomegalovirus exposure and HLA in healthy donors. The PCR used 60 Vbeta and 13 Jbeta primers. Sequenced by immunoSEQ multiplex PCR; TCRdb stores in-frame clones only, minus some. Seen here are approximately 150,000 clones, about 71% observed once, and the top ten hold around 2.8%. Sequencing was done on a sample of PBMCs. The origin of the receptors is a woman in her thirties or forties in good health and CMV-seropositive.

This clone was counted a few times. This chain joins TRBV7-9 and TRBJ2-5, with D unclear. V was pared by 3 bases and J by 0 bases, with 8 bases between. The CDR3 has 14 residues. CDR1 is SEHNR, CDR2 FQNEAQ, per germline (reference sequence). The CDR3 spells CASSFRQHQETQYF. In DNA, the CDR3 is TGTGCCAGCAGCTTCCGACAACACCAAGAGACCCAGTACTTC. The entire variable domain, with the rest obtained from reference TRBV7-9 and TRBJ2-5, is as follows: DTGVSQNPRHKITKRGQNVTFRCDPISEHNRLYWYRQTLGQGPEFLTYFQNEAQLEKSRLLSDRFSAERPKGSFSTLEIQRTEQGDSAMYLCASSFRQHQETQYFGPGTRLLVL.

This chain uses TRBV6-5 with TRBJ1-1; D gene ambiguous. CDR1 is MNHEY, CDR2 SVGAGI, per germline. V was clipped by 2 bases and J by 6 bases, with 16 bases between them. This CDR3 is built from 15 residues. The CDR3 coding sequence is TGTGCCAGCAGTTACAACGGTGGTTATCGGGCTGAAGCTTTCTTT. Amino acid sequence: CASSYNGGYRAEAFF.

V is TRBV6-4 and J is TRBJ1-1; 9 bases map to TRBD1. The CDR3 covers 13 residues. J gave up 4 bases and V 6 bases, and 3 bases lay outside the gene matches. Germline V gene data show CDR1 as MRHNA and CDR2 as SNTAGT. The CDR3: CASRGQGSTEAFF. The CDR3 nucleotides are TGTGCCAGCAGGGGACAGGGCTCCACTGAAGCTTTCTTT.

V usage is TRBV15 and J usage is TRBJ1-2, with D tentatively TRBD1 (5 bases). V lost 3 bases and J lost 5, with 10 bases in between. The CDR3 runs 13 residues. Germline V lookup: CDR1 LNHNV, CDR2 YYDKDF (reference sequence). CDR3 coding DNA: TGTGCCACCAGCAGTGGGGCAGCTTATGGCTACACCTTC. This sequence encodes CATSSGAAYGYTF.

The chain employs TRBV5-1 and TRBJ1-1; D unresolved. Germline-derived CDR1 and CDR2 are SGHRS and YFSETQ. V lost 0 bases to trimming and J lost 1 base, with 7 bases between them. The CDR3 sequence is 14 residues long. The CDR3 loop reads CASSLDSSNTEAFF. CDR3 coding DNA: TGCGCCAGCAGCTTGGACAGCTCGAACACTGAAGCTTTCTTT.

This rearrangement joins TRBV7-2 to TRBJ2-1; possible D gene TRBD2, 6 bases. Germline lookup yields CDR1 SGHTA and CDR2 FQGNSA. V gave up 5 bases and J gave up 1 base, with 21 bases separating them. This CDR3 contains 18 residues. The CDR3 DNA follows: TGTGCCAGCAGCACGTTCTCTAGCGCCTACGGATCCTACAATGAGCAGTTCTTC. The encoded protein is CASSTFSSAYGSYNEQFF.

This clone is a singleton in its sample. This rearrangement joins TRBV5-1 to TRBJ2-7; D possibly corresponds to TRBD2 (6 bases). Germline V gene lookup returns CDR1 SGHRS and CDR2 YFSETQ. This CDR3 has 13 amino acids. Between the trimmed V and J ends, which lost 1 base and 7 bases, there was a span of 12 bases. The CDR3 loop is CASSLPLASEQYF. CDR3 bases: TGCGCCAGCAGCTTGCCCCTAGCGAGTGAGCAGTACTTC.

The V gene is TRBV6-4, the J gene TRBJ2-7, with a possible D match to TRBD2 (6 bases). The germline gives CDR1 MRHNA, CDR2 SNTAGT. The CDR3 is made up of 17 amino acids. V dropped 10 bases and J dropped 0 bases, with 25 bases sitting between them. Here the CDR3 DNA reads TGTGCCACCTTCACGGGTAGCGGCACCCTCAGCTCCTACGAGCAGTACTTC. Residues: CATFTGSGTLSSYEQYF.

Comments on this clone: At one of its ends the junction is not consistent with the germline gene, which may arise from a read error. V and J are TRBV6-1 and TRBJ1-5, with D uncertain. The CDR3 runs to 15 residues. The germline V gene encodes CDR1 MNHNS and CDR2 SASEGT. The CDR3 DNA reads TGTGCCAGCAGAGGAACCGGGAGGTCAAATCAGCCCCAGAATTTT. This encodes CASRGTGRSNQPQNF.

As to this clone: A junction boundary mismatches the germline segment, possibly from a read error. The chain is built from TRBV7-2 and TRBJ2-5; TRBD2 matches 10 bases. This CDR3 is 14 amino acids long. The germline CDR1 and CDR2 sequences are SGHTA and FQGNSA. The CDR3 nucleotides read TGTGTCAGCAGCATCGCTAGCGGGGGTGAGACCCAGTACTTC. Residues: CVSSIASGGETQYF.

The rearrangement uses TRBV4-3 and TRBJ1-1; TRBD1 might be the D (6 bases). Germline-derived CDR1 and CDR2 are LGHNA and YSLEER. V lost 0 bases, J lost 4 bases, and 9 bases lay in between. CDR3 length equals 14 residues. The CDR3: CASSQEHRATEAFF. The CDR3 DNA reads as TGCGCCAGCAGCCAAGAGCACAGGGCCACTGAAGCTTTCTTT.

This sequence joins TRBV5-1 and TRBJ2-1; D unresolved. The CDR3 has 15 residues. Trimming cost V 0 bases and J 1 base, with 8 bases left between them. CDR1 and CDR2 (germline): SGHRS, YFSETQ. CDR3: CASSLVSQSYNEQFF. CDR3 bases: TGCGCCAGCAGCTTGGTTAGCCAGTCCTACAATGAGCAGTTCTTC.

V gene TRBV5-1 combines with J gene TRBJ2-6; TRBD1 matches 8 bases. Per germline, CDR1 SGHRS and CDR2 YFSETQ. CDR3 length: 16 residues. With 4 bases clipped from V and 2 bases from J, the junction kept 5 bases outside the gene matches. CDR3 bases: TGCGCCAGCAGCCCAGGACAGGGAGCTGGGGCCAACGTCCTGACTTTC. Translation: CASSPGQGAGANVLTF.

The chain uses TRBV5-1 and TRBJ2-3, with no clear D. This CDR3 contains 14 residues. Trimming stripped 4 bases from V and 0 bases from J, with 9 bases between. CDR1 is SGHRS and CDR2 is YFSETQ in the germline V gene. CDR3 nucleotide sequence: TGCGCCAGCAGCATTCAGGAAAGCACAGATACGCAGTATTTT. Translating it yields CASSIQESTDTQYF.

This sequence joins TRBV19 and TRBJ1-2; TRBD1 matches 7 bases. There are 15 residues in the CDR3. Trimming took 3 bases from V and 4 from J; bases not matched to a gene: 8. The V gene's germline CDR1 is LNHDA and CDR2 SQIVND (reference sequence). CDR3 residues: CASSMEGAPGYGYTF. The CDR3 DNA reads TGTGCCAGTAGTATGGAGGGGGCGCCAGGCTATGGCTACACCTTC.

The V call is TRBV19, the J call TRBJ1-4, with a tentative D call TRBD1 (6 bases). V shed 8 bases and J shed 8 bases, with 12 bases lying between them. The CDR3 is 12 residues long. CDR1 and CDR2 (germline): LNHDA, SQIVND (reference sequence). The CDR3 protein is CASGQLEEKLFF. CDR3 nucleotide sequence: TGTGCCAGTGGACAGCTGGAGGAAAAACTGTTTTTT.

The chain is built from TRBV19 and TRBJ2-1; D may be TRBD1 (6 bases). V gave up 5 bases and J gave up 4 bases, with 21 bases separating them. The length of the CDR3 is 17 residues. The germline V gene has CDR1 LNHDA and CDR2 SQIVND (reference sequence). The CDR3 coding sequence is TGTGCCAGTAGTCTTACGGGCAGGGGTCTTACATACAATGAGCAGTTCTTC. This sequence encodes CASSLTGRGLTYNEQFF. Looking up the rest from reference TRBV19 and TRBJ2-1 gives the full variable domain: DGGITQSPKYLFRKEGQNVTLSCEQNLNHDAMYWYRQDPGQGLRLIYYSQIVNDFQKGDIAEGYSVSREKKESFPLTVTSAQKNPTAFYLCASSLTGRGLTYNEQFFGPGTRLTVL.

This clone was picked up a small number of times. The CDR3 here is CASSPSGSRTEAFF. CDR3 nucleotides: TGTGCCAGCTCACCATCAGGGTCGCGCACTGAAGCTTTCTTT. The chain carries TRBV18 and TRBJ1-1; the D gene is possibly TRBD1 (5 bases). Trimming stripped 2 bases from V and 4 bases from J, with 11 bases between. Germline-derived CDR1 and CDR2 are KGHSH and LQKENI. The CDR3 covers 14 residues.

This rearrangement joins TRBV5-1 to TRBJ2-1; 14 bases align to TRBD2. Germline V gives CDR1 SGHRS, CDR2 YFSETQ. This CDR3 has 14 amino acids. V lost 3 bases, J lost 12 bases, and 5 bases stayed unmatched. DNA of the CDR3: TGCGCCAGCAGCTCGGGACTAGCGGGGGTTCCGCAGTTCTTC. It encodes CASSSGLAGVPQFF.

The rearrangement joins TRBV7-9 to TRBJ2-7; 7 nucleotides agree with TRBD2. V lost 9 bases, J lost 3 bases, and 8 bases stayed unmatched. Per germline, CDR1 SEHNR and CDR2 FQNEAQ (reference sequence). The CDR3 length is 13 residues. In DNA, the CDR3 is TGTGCCAGGGGAAACGGGGGGTACTACGAGCAGTACTTC. This codes for CARGNGGYYEQYF.

This clone appeared a single time. V gene TRBV20-1 combines with J gene TRBJ1-4; D unclear. Germline V gene data show CDR1 as DFQATT and CDR2 as SNEGSKA (reference sequence). Trimming pared 5 bases from V and 7 bases from J, leaving 8 bases between. This CDR3 has 11 residues. CDR3 amino acids: CSASPGEKLFF. CDR3 coding DNA: TGCAGTGCTTCCCCGGGTGAAAAACTGTTTTTT.

On this clone itself: In the same sample, other DNA sequences code for this CDR3. The chain uses TRBV18 and TRBJ2-2; 11 nucleotides match TRBD1. The CDR3 runs 16 residues. Trimming cost V 3 bases and J 3 bases; bases outside gene matches: 3. CDR1 KGHSH and CDR2 LQKENI come from the germline V gene. The CDR3 protein is CASSPRTGGDTGELFF. CDR3 sequence (DNA): TGTGCCAGCTCACCTAGGACAGGGGGCGACACCGGGGAGCTGTTTTTT.

This clone has only a few counts. The V and J genes are TRBV28 and TRBJ1-5, with D hard to call. Germline CDR1 MDHEN, CDR2 SYDVKM. With 7 bases removed from V and 2 bases from J, the gap between germline ends came to 15 bases. The CDR3 is made up of 15 amino acids. The CDR3 here is CASIKTNGRNQPQHF. The CDR3 DNA reads as TGTGCCAGCATAAAGACTAACGGACGCAATCAGCCCCAGCATTTT. The full variable domain, its missing parts supplied by reference TRBV28 and TRBJ1-5, is DVKVTQSSRYLVKRTGEKVFLECVQDMDHENMFWYRQDPGLGLRLIYFSYDVKMKEKGDIPEGYSVSREKKERFSLILESASTNQTSMYLCASIKTNGRNQPQHFGDGTRLSIL.

The chain joins TRBV9 to TRBJ2-2, with D possibly TRBD2 on 6 matching bases. CDR3 size: 17 residues. The V and J ends lost 2 bases and 1 base respectively, with 15 bases between them. Germline CDR1 and CDR2: SGDLS and YYNGEE. CDR3 region: CASSVDSSALNTGELFF. The CDR3 bases are TGTGCCAGCAGCGTGGACTCTAGCGCCCTGAACACCGGGGAGCTGTTTTTT.

The rearrangement links TRBV6-5 to TRBJ2-7; D possibly corresponds to TRBD1 (6 bases). Germline CDR1 MNHEY, CDR2 SVGAGI. V lost 4 bases, J lost 1 base, and 14 bases lay in between. This CDR3 spans 15 amino acids. CDR3 nucleotide sequence: TGTGCCAGCAGTTGGGAAACACAGGGTTCCTACGAGCAGTACTTC. Its translation: CASSWETQGSYEQYF.

J is TRBJ2-1 and V is TRBV27; the match to TRBD2 covers 8 bases. The CDR3 length is 15 residues. Per germline, CDR1 MNHEY and CDR2 SMNVEV (reference sequence). J lost 5 bases, V lost 7 bases, and 10 bases had no gene match. The CDR3 nucleotides are TGTGCCAGCACCATAGGCGGGGGGCGGAACAATGAGCAGTTCTTC. As protein: CASTIGGGRNNEQFF.